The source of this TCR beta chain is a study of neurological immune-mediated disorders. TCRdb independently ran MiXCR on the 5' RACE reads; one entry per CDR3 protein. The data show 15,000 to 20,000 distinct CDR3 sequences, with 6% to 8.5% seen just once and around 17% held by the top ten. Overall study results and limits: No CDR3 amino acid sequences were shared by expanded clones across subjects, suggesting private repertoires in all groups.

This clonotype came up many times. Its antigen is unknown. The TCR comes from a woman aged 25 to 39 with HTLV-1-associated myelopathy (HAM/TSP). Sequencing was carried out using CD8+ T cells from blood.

The CDR3: CASSLSPGQGDGSEKLFF. The DNA of the CDR3 is TGTGCCAGCAGCTTAAGTCCGGGACAGGGAGACGGGTCGGAAAAACTGTTTTTT. The chain links TRBV7-9 to TRBJ1-4; 9 bases align to TRBD1. V was pared by 2 bases and J by 8 bases, with 15 bases of the junction left unmatched. The germline V gene has CDR1 SEHNR and CDR2 FQNEAQ (reference sequence). CDR3 length equals 18 residues.